A selection of T cell receptor beta chains follows, all from one sample in a study of CD4 T cells in relation to SARS-CoV-2 and coronaviruses. TCRdb's table, derived via immunoSEQ multiplex PCR, lists solely in-frame clones and lacks some. This sample has almost 20,000 clones, with approximately 80% found just once. No cognate antigen is known for these TCRs. The sequencing input was CD4+ T cells from PBMCs, cultured in vitro. The source of these receptors is a human donor in good health. Each CDR3 is given with its conserved first and last residue. A D gene is named only where the DNA matches it firmly. The size entry is marked missing in some rows and otherwise reads once, few, many or a size class.

clone_size,j_call,v_call,d_call,cdr3_aa,cdr3_nt
once,TRBJ2-6,TRBV18,NA,CASSPTRAGGANVLTF,TGTGCCAGCTCACCTACCAGGGCTGGTGGGGCCAACGTCCTGACTTTC
NA,TRBJ1-4,TRBV5-5,NA,CASSFGGVSEKLFF,TGTGCCAGCAGCTTCGGGGGGGTTAGTGAAAAACTGTTTTTT
once,TRBJ1-3,TRBV6-5,TRBD1,CASSYGTVGNTIYF,TGTGCCAGCAGTTACGGGACAGTTGGAAACACCATATATTTT
NA,TRBJ1-2,TRBV7-9,TRBD1,CASSPVSGTDYGYTF,TGTGCCAGCAGCCCGGTCTCCGGGACAGACTATGGCTACACCTTC
NA,TRBJ2-5,TRBV2,TRBD2,CASSDLAGGETQYF,TGTGCCAGCAGTGATCTAGCGGGGGGGGAGACCCAGTACTTC
NA,TRBJ1-5,TRBV6-2/TRBV6-3,NA,CASSYYSNQPQHF,TGTGCCAGCAGTTACTACAGCAATCAGCCCCAGCATTTT
NA,TRBJ2-7,TRBV5-1,NA,CASSFDPAFEQYF,TGCGCCAGCAGCTTTGACCCCGCCTTCGAGCAGTACTTC
NA,TRBJ2-1,TRBV7-2,TRBD2,CASSLAPFAGAPAYNEQFF,TGTGCCAGCAGCTTAGCGCCGTTTGCGGGAGCCCCTGCTTACAATGAGCAGTTCTTC
NA,TRBJ2-7,TRBV4-1,NA,CASSRAALGPLFYEQYF,TGCGCCAGCAGCCGAGCGGCTCTAGGGCCGCTATTCTACGAGCAGTACTTC
NA,TRBJ1-2,TRBV19,NA,CASSTFRLGDYGYTF,TGTGCCAGTAGTACGTTCAGGTTAGGGGACTATGGCTACACCTTC
once,TRBJ2-5,TRBV4-2,NA,CASSQEGAGGGGETQYF,TGTGCCAGCAGCCAAGAGGGGGCAGGGGGCGGGGGTGAGACCCAGTACTTC